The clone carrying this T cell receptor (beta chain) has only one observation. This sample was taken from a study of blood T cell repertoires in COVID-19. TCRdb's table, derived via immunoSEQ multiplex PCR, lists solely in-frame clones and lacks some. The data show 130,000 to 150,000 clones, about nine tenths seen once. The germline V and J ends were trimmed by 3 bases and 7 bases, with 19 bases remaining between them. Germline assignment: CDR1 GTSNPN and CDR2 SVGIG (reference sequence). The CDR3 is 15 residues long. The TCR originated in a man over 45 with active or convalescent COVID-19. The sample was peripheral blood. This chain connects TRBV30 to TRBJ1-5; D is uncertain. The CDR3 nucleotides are TGTGCCTGGAGGCGGGCCGGGATTTCGGGGCAGCCCCAGCATTTT. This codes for CAWRRAGISGQPQHF.